This T cell receptor (beta chain) was identified in a study of CD8 T cells in Susac syndrome (dated by TCRdb to between 2018 and 2021). Regarding the complete study: The study used repertoire sequencing to test whether antigen drove CD8+ T cell activation and differentiation in Susac syndrome. The clonality of the CD8+ T cell repertoire was compared across approximately twelve healthy donors, roughly 14 Susac syndrome patients and roughly 15 multiple sclerosis patients.

High-throughput TCR beta sequencing profiled peripheral blood CD8+ and CD4+ T cells from healthy donors, Susac syndrome patients and multiple sclerosis patients. Healthy donors were age- and sex-matched controls. Bulk CD8+ and CD4+ T cells were purified by magnetic negative isolation, whereas CD8+ TEMRA cells were enriched by FACS. Blood was drawn into EDTA tubes, processed within 24 hours, and PBMCs were isolated by density gradient centrifugation. PBMCs intended for TCR sequencing were cryopreserved in liquid nitrogen and thawed later in a water bath at 37 degrees C. A purity of at least 90% was achieved for sorted or isolated CD4+, CD8+ and CD8+ TEMRA cells. As to this clonotype: Its antigen is currently not known. No base qualities exist here, and no much larger clone lies one base off it.

Per the germline V gene, SGHAT is the CDR1 and FQNNGV is the CDR2. From the cysteine up to the phenylalanine, the CDR3 has a length of 15 residues. Left in the record is the CDR3 DNA by itself, 45 bases read in frame from the first base. Clipping removes 3 bases from V and 4 bases from J, with 2 as the unmatched junction base count. RNA was extracted with the RNeasy kit and roughly 0.5 to 1 ug was reverse transcribed using random hexamers. TCR beta CDR3 regions were amplified with the immunoSEQ multiplex PCR assay covering 54 Vbeta and 13 Jbeta segments. Bias from PCR amplification was corrected by using a synthetic template baseline for primer optimization and for computational correction. In the original analysis: Reads were annotated to V, D and J genes according to IMGT and were analyzed with immunoSEQ Analyzer, with only productive sequences retained. To calculate clonality, Shannon entropy was normalized by log2 of the number of productive unique sequences and then subtracted from one. For each patient and control, public and private clones were evaluated among the 100 most prevalent clones. Clones were defined as Susac-specific when absent from the healthy and MS cohorts, from fewer than 1,300 published viral clones and from other ImmuneACCESS disease sequences. TCRdb redid the processing of the public reads, applying fastp at Q25 and MiXCR, and retained in-frame beta chains. Merged by CDR3 protein, the rows form single entries marked with the most common genes and DNA. TCRdb, not the authors, supplied the V and J calls. For this sample the table gives 50,000 to 65,000 distinct CDR3 sequences, of which about 92% were detected only once. The leading ten clones occupy nearly 0.2% of the sample.

What the research found in general, with its limitations: The TCR sequencing and HLA analysis was acknowledged to have included a relatively small number of individuals.

Sequencing was carried out using CD8+ T cells from PBMCs. This TCR was sampled from a human donor in good health. The V and J segments used are TRBV11-2 and TRBJ2-1; 11 central bases correspond to TRBD2. The bases read TGTGCCAGCAGCTTTGGGACTAGCGGTTACAATGAGCAGTTCTTC. The translation is CASSFGTSGYNEQFF.